This TCR beta chain was observed in a study of CD8 T cells in Susac syndrome. An input of 0.5 to 1 ug of RNA was subjected to reverse transcription using random hexamers. Across 54 Vbeta and 13 Jbeta, immunoSEQ multiplex PCR amplified TCR beta CDR3. One entry per CDR3 protein, called by TCRdb with MiXCR from the immunoSEQ multiplex PCR reads. The data contain fewer than 350,000 distinct CDR3 sequences, about 82% of them singletons. Whole-study results and caveats: The study conceded that its TCR sequencing and HLA analysis involved relatively few individuals.

Comment on this clonotype: Its antigen is not known.

The T cells that were sequenced for TCR beta were CD8+ and CD4+ cells from blood. It was negative isolation that provided the CD8+ and CD4+ T cells, whereas TEMRA cells were enriched by FACS. Germline V CDR1 and CDR2: MNHEY, SVGEGT. Trimming at V came to 7 bases and at J to 5 bases, leaving 10 bases not matched to a gene. This CDR3 is built from 14 residues. The sample was CD8+ T cells from PBMCs. The chain links TRBV6-2 or TRBV6-3 to TRBJ2-7; 8 bases map to TRBD2. The source of this sequence is a human donor with multiple sclerosis. The CDR3 protein is CASIFSGSGHEQYF. In DNA, the CDR3 is TGTGCCAGCATCTTCAGCGGGAGTGGCCACGAGCAGTACTTC.